The rows below give T cell receptor beta chains drawn from one sample of a study of T cell responses to AZD1222 COVID-19 vaccine. Clones were read by immunoSEQ multiplex PCR, and TCRdb kept only the in-frame ones, dropping some. In the table there are some 200,000 clones, approximately 91% of which are singletons. The sample in question was peripheral blood, obtained on day 0 of AZD1222 vaccination. These receptor sequences come from an adult in good health. Both conserved end residues are part of each CDR3. D genes are given only for firm matches. Not all rows give a size; the values are once, few, many and, for expanded clones, a class.

clone_size d_call j_call v_call cdr3_aa cdr3_nt
NA NA TRBJ1-5 TRBV7-2 CASNGQPNQPQHF TGTGCCAGCAATGGACAGCCGAATCAGCCCCAGCATTTT
NA NA TRBJ1-2 TRBV29-1 CSVELGAGRTF TGCAGCGTTGAATTAGGTGCAGGGAGGACCTTC
once NA TRBJ2-1 TRBV4-1 CASSQTGPLDEQFF TGCGCCAGCAGCCAAACGGGTCCTCTGGATGAGCAGTTCTTC
NA NA TRBJ2-7 TRBV27 CASSFAQGSEQYF TGTGCCAGCAGTTTTGCCCAGGGGTCCGAGCAGTACTTC
NA TRBD2 TRBJ2-3 TRBV4-1 CASSQDSGRADTQYF TGCGCCAGCAGCCAAGATAGCGGGAGAGCAGATACGCAGTATTTT
NA NA TRBJ2-7 TRBV10-3 CAISESTTVREQYF TGTGCCATCAGTGAGTCGACAACCGTGAGGGAGCAGTACTTC
NA TRBD1 TRBJ2-2 TRBV5-1 CASSLTGDPNTGELFF TGCGCCAGCAGCTTAACAGGGGACCCGAACACCGGGGAGCTGTTTTTT
NA NA TRBJ1-5 TRBV7-2 CASSNRRGDHQPQHF TGTGCCAGCAGCAATCGCCGGGGGGACCATCAGCCCCAGCATTTT
NA NA TRBJ2-3 TRBV5-5 CASSLLGVTDTQYF TGTGCCAGCAGCTTGCTAGGGGTCACAGATACGCAGTATTTT
once TRBD2 TRBJ2-1 TRBV9 CASSGLAGAIEQFF TGTGCCAGCAGCGGACTAGCGGGAGCTATTGAGCAGTTCTTC
NA NA TRBJ2-5 TRBV28 CATQLADQETQYF TGTGCCACCCAGTTAGCGGACCAAGAGACCCAGTACTTC
NA NA TRBJ1-2 TRBV4-2 CASSQVAQGNYGYTF TGTGCCAGCAGCCAAGTGGCCCAGGGCAACTATGGCTACACCTTC
NA NA TRBJ2-3 TRBV24-1 CATSDQTGTSTDTQYF TGTGCCACCAGTGATCAGACAGGGACTAGCACAGATACGCAGTATTTT
few TRBD2 TRBJ2-7 TRBV3-1/TRBV3-2 CASSPSGRVSYEQYF TGTGCCAGCAGCCCTAGCGGGAGGGTATCCTACGAGCAGTACTTC
NA TRBD2 TRBJ2-1 TRBV11-1 CASSHGLAGDEQFF TGTGCCAGCAGCCACGGACTAGCGGGAGACGAGCAGTTCTTC
NA NA TRBJ1-5 TRBV7-9 CASSALKGQSNQPQHF TGTGCCAGCAGCGCCCTCAAGGGGCAAAGCAATCAGCCCCAGCATTTT
NA TRBD2 TRBJ2-7 TRBV7-2 CASSYTSGESSYEQYF TGTGCCAGCAGTTACACGAGCGGGGAGAGCTCCTACGAGCAGTACTTC
NA TRBD2 TRBJ2-1 TRBV5-1 CASSLAGVNEQFF TGCGCCAGCAGCCTGGCGGGGGTCAATGAGCAGTTCTTC